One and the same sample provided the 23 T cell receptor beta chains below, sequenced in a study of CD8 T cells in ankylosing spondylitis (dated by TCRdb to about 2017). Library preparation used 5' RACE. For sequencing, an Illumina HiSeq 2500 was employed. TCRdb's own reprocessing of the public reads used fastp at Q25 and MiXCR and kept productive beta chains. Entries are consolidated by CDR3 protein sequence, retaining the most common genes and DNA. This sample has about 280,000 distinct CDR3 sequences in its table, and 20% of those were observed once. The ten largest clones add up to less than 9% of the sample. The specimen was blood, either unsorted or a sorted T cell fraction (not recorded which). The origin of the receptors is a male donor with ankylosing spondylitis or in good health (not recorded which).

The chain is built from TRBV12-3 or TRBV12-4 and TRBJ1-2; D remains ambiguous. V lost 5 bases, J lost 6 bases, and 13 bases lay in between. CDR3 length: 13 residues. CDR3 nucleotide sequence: TGTGCCAGCAGTACCCACGGCAAGGATGGCTACACCTTC. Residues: CASSTHGKDGYTF.

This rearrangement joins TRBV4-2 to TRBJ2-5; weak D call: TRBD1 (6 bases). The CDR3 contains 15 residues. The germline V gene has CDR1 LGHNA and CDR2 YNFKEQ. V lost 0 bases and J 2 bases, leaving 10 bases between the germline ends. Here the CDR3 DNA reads TGTGCCAGCAGCCAAGAGGGGGCTGATCAAGAGACCCAGTACTTC. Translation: CASSQEGADQETQYF.

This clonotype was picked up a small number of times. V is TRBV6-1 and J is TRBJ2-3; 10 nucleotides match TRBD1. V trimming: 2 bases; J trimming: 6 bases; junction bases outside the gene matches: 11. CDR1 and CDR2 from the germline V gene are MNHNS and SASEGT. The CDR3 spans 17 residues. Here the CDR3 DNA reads TGTGCCAGCAGTGAAAGGACAGGGGGAAACCCCAGGGATACGCAGTATTTT. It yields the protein CASSERTGGNPRDTQYF.

CDR3: CASKKGAYNEQFF. In DNA form, the CDR3 reads TGTGCCAGCAAAAAGGGGGCGTACAATGAGCAGTTCTTC. V usage is TRBV7-2 and J usage is TRBJ2-1; 7 bases align to TRBD1. This CDR3 comprises 13 residues. V shed 7 bases, J shed 4 bases, and the junction held 4 bases outside the gene matches. CDR1 and CDR2 from the germline V gene are SGHTA and FQGNSA. The complete variable domain, with remaining parts taken from reference TRBV7-2 and TRBJ2-1, reads GAGVSQSPSNKVTEKGKDVELRCDPISGHTALYWYRQSLGQGLEFLIYFQGNSAPDKSGLPSDRFSAERTGGSVSTLTIQRTQQEDSAVYLCASKKGAYNEQFFGPGTRLTVL.

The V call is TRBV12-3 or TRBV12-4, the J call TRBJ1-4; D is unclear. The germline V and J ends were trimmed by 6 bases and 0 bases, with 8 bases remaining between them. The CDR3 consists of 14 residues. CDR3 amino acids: CASRPFATNEKLFF. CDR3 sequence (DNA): TGTGCCAGCAGACCTTTTGCAACTAATGAAAAACTGTTTTTT.

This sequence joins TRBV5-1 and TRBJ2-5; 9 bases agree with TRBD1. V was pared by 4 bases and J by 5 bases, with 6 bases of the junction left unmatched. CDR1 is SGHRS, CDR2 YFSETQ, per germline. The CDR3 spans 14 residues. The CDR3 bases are TGCGCCAGCAGCGACACAGGGGGCGATGAGACCCAGTACTTC. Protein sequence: CASSDTGGDETQYF.

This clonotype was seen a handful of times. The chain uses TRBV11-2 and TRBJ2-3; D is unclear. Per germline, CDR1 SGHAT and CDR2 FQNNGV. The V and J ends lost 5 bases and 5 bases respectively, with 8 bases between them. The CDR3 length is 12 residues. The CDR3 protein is CASSRHVDTQYF. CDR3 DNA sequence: TGTGCCAGCAGCCGGCATGTAGATACGCAGTATTTT.

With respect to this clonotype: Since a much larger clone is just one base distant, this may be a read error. CDR3 sequence: CASSSSPLRRTNEQFF. Here the CDR3 DNA reads TGTGCCAGCAGTTCATCCCCCCTGCGACGGACAAATGAGCAGTTCTTC. The V call is TRBV27, the J call TRBJ2-1; TRBD1 is a possible D gene (5 bases). Germline lookup yields CDR1 MNHEY and CDR2 SMNVEV (reference sequence). V dropped 4 bases and J dropped 7 bases, with 20 bases sitting between them. CDR3 size: 16 residues.

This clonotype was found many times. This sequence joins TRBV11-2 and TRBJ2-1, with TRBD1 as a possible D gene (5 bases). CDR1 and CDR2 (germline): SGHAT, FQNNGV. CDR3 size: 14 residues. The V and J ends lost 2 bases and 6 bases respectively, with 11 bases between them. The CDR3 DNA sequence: TGTGCCAGCAGCTTAACAAGGGGCGGCAATGAGCAGTTCTTC. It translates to CASSLTRGGNEQFF.

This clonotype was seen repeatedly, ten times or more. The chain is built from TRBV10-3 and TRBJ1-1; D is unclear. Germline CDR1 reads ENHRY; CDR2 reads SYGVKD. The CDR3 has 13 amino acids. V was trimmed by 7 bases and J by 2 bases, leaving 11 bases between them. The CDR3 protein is CAIKAGINTEAFF. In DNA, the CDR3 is TGTGCCATCAAGGCGGGGATTAACACTGAAGCTTTCTTT.

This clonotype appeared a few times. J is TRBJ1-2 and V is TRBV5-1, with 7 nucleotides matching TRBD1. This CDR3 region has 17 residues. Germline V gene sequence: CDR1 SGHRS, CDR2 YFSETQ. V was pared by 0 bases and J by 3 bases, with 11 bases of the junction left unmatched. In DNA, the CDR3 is TGCGCCAGCAGCTTGGAAGTTAGGACAGGCCTAGACTATGGCTACACCTTC. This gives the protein CASSLEVRTGLDYGYTF.

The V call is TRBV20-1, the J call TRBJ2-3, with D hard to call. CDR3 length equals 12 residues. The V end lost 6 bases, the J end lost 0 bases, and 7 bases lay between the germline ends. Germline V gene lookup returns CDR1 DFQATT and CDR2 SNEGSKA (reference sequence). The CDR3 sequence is CSASSSTDTQYF. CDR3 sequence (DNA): TGCAGTGCCTCGTCTAGCACAGATACGCAGTATTTT.

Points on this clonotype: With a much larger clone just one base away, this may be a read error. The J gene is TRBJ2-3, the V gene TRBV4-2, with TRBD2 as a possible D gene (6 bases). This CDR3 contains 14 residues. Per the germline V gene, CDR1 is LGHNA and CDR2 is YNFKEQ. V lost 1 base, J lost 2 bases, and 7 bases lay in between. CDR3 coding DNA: TGTGCCAGCAGCCAAGGGACTAACACAGATACGCAGTATTTT. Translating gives CASSQGTNTDTQYF.

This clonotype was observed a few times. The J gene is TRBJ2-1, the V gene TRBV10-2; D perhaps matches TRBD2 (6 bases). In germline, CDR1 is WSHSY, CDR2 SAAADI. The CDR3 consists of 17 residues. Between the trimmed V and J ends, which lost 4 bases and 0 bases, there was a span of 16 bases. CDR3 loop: CASSGLDPGASYNEQFF. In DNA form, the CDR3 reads TGCGCCAGCAGTGGGCTCGACCCGGGAGCCTCCTACAATGAGCAGTTCTTC.

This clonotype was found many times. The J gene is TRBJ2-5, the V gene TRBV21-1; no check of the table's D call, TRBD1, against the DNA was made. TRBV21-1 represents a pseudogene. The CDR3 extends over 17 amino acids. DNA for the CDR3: TGTGCCAGCATCCGGGACAGGGCCCCACTGTACCAAGAGACCCAGTACTTC. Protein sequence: CASIRDRAPLYQETQYF.

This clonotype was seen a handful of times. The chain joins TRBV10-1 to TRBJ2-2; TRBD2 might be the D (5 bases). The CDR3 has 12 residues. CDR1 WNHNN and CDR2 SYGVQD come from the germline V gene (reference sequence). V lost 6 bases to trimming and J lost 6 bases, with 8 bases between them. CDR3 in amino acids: CASRGEAGELFF. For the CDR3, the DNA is TGCGCCAGCAGGGGAGAAGCCGGGGAGCTGTTTTTT.

In DNA, the CDR3 is TGCGCCAGCAGCTCTAGCGGCGCAGCTGACTACAATGAGCAGTTCTTC. Protein product: CASSSSGAADYNEQFF. V usage is TRBV5-1 and J usage is TRBJ2-1; 7 nucleotides match TRBD2. CDR3 length equals 16 residues. After removal of 3 bases from V and 3 bases from J, the junction contained 9 bases not matched to a gene. Germline CDR1 is SGHRS and CDR2 is YFSETQ.

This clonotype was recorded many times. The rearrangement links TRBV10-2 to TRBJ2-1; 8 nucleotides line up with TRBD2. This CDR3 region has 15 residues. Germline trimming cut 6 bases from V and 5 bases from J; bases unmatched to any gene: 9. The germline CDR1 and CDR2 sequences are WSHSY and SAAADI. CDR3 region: CASSQAGATHNEQFF. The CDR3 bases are TGCGCCAGCAGCCAAGCGGGAGCCACCCACAATGAGCAGTTCTTC.

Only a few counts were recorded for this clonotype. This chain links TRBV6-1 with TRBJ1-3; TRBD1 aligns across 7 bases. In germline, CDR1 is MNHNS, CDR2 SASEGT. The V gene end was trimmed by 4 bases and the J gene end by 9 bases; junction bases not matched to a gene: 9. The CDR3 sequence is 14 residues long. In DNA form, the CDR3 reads TGTGCCAGCAGTGGAGACAGGGTGCGGGTCACCATATATTTT. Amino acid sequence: CASSGDRVRVTIYF.

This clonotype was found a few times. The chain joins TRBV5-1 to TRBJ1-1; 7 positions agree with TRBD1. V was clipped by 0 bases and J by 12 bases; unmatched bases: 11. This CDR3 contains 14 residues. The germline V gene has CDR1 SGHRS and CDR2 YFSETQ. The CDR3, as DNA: TGCGCCAGCAGCTTGGGGTCCGAGGGGGCGAGAACTTTCTTT. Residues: CASSLGSEGARTFF.

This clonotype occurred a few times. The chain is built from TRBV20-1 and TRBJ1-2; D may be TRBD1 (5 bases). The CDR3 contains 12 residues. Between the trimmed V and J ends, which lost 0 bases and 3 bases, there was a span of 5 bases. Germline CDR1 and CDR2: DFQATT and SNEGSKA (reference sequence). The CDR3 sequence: CSARDRDYGYTF. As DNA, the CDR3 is TGCAGTGCTAGAGACAGGGACTATGGCTACACCTTC.

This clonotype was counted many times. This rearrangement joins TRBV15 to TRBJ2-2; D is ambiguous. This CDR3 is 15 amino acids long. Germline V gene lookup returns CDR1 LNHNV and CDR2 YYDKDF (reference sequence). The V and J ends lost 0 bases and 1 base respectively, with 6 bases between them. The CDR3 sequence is CATSRDTRNTGELFF. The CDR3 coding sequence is TGTGCCACCAGCAGAGATACAAGGAACACCGGGGAGCTGTTTTTT.

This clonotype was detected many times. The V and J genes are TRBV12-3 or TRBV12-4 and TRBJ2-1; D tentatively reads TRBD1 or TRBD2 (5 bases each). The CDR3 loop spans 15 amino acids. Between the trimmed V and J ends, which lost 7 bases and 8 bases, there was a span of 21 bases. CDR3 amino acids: CASKSVGDPGDEQFF. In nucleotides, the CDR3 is TGTGCCAGCAAGTCCGTCGGGGACCCGGGCGATGAGCAGTTCTTC.